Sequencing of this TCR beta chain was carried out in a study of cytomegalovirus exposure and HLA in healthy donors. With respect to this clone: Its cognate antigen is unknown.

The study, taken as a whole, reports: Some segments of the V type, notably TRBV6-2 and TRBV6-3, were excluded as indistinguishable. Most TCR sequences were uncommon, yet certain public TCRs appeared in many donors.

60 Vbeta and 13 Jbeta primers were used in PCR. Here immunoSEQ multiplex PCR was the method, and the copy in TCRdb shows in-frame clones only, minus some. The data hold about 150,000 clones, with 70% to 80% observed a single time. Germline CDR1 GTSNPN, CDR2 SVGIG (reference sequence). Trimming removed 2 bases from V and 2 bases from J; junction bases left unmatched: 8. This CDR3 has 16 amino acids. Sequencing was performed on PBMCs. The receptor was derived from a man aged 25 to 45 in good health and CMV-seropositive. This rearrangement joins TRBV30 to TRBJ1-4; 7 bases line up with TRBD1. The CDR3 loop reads CAWSMGQFGTNEKLFF. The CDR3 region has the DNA TGTGCCTGGAGTATGGGACAGTTTGGGACTAATGAAAAACTGTTTTTT.